This is a list of T cell receptor beta chains from one sample in a study of blood T cell repertoires in COVID-19. The data were produced by immunoSEQ multiplex PCR, yet TCRdb's version contains in-frame clones alone and is incomplete. The table has approximately 290,000 clones, around nine tenths seen once. The material sequenced was peripheral blood. All receptors derive from a woman aged 60-70 years with acute or convalescent COVID-19. Each CDR3 is given with its conserved first and last residue. The order of the fields is D gene, V gene, J gene, clone size, CDR3 DNA, CDR3 protein. The D gene is left open where the match is weak. A clone size is listed for some rows: how often the clone was seen (once, few, many), or a class if it is expanded.

.,TRBV6-5,TRBJ1-2,.,TGTGCCAGCAGTCAGGGGCCCTATGGCTACACCTTC,CASSQGPYGYTF
.,TRBV24-1,TRBJ2-3,.,TGTGCCACCAGTGATTTCGGAGGGAGTCACACAGATACGCAGTATTTT,CATSDFGGSHTDTQYF
.,TRBV19,TRBJ1-5,.,TGTGCCAGTAGTATAGGGGGGGATCAGCCCCAGCATTTT,CASSIGGDQPQHF
.,TRBV4-1,TRBJ2-2,.,TGCGCCAGCAGACGCGGGACCGGGGAGCTGTTTTTT,CASRRGTGELFF
TRBD2,TRBV6-6,TRBJ2-3,.,TGTGCCAGCATCCGAGCGGGAGGGACGAGGGCGCAGTATTTT,CASIRAGGTRAQYF
TRBD1,TRBV9,TRBJ1-2,.,TGTGCCAGCAGCCCTCAAGCGGTAGGACAGGAACGCGGTGGCTACACCTTC,CASSPQAVGQERGGYTF
.,TRBV12-3/TRBV12-4,TRBJ1-2,.,TGTGCCAGCAGTCGGGGGGAAGATGGCTACACCTTC,CASSRGEDGYTF
TRBD1,TRBV27,TRBJ2-2,.,TGTGCCAGCAGACAGGGGACCGCGAACACCGGGGAGCTGTTTTTT,CASRQGTANTGELFF
.,TRBV7-2,TRBJ1-5,.,TGTGCCAGCAGCTTGACAAATTCTGGCAATCAGCCCCAGCATTTT,CASSLTNSGNQPQHF
TRBD2,TRBV5-1,TRBJ2-3,.,TGCGCCAGCAGCACCGGGACTAGCGTCACAGATACGCAGTATTTT,CASSTGTSVTDTQYF
.,TRBV27,TRBJ1-1,.,TGTGCCAGCAAACAGGGAAGGGTGAACACTGAAGCTTTCTTT,CASKQGRVNTEAFF
.,TRBV19,TRBJ1-5,few,TGTGCCAGTAGTCTACAGGATCAGCCCCAGCATTTT,CASSLQDQPQHF
TRBD1,TRBV9,TRBJ2-4,.,TGTGCCAGCAGCGTAGGAGACAGGGAGAACATTCAGTACTTC,CASSVGDRENIQYF
.,TRBV12-3/TRBV12-4,TRBJ1-1,.,TGTGCCAGCAACGACAGGCTACACACTGAAGCTTTCTTT,CASNDRLHTEAFF
.,TRBV5-1,TRBJ2-1,.,TGCGCCAGCAGCCCCCAGGTAAATGAGCAGTTCTTC,CASSPQVNEQFF
.,TRBV6-5,TRBJ1-1,.,TGTGCCAGCGGGTCCGGGGATGGCGTGAACACTGAAGCTTTCTTT,CASGSGDGVNTEAFF
TRBD1,TRBV7-9,TRBJ1-2,.,TGTGCCAGCAGCCCGACGGCGACAGGGCAAATCTATGGCTACACCTTC,CASSPTATGQIYGYTF
.,TRBV7-9,TRBJ1-5,.,TGTGCCAGCAGCTTGGGGGGGAGCAGTTTCAATCAGCCCCAGCATTTT,CASSLGGSSFNQPQHF
.,TRBV6-6,TRBJ1-2,.,TGTGCCAGCAGTTACCCCATCAGGGATAAAAAGCATGGCTACACCTTC,CASSYPIRDKKHGYTF
TRBD2,TRBV29-1,TRBJ2-3,.,TGCAGCGTTGAGCTAGCGGGGGGCACAGATACGCAGTATTTT,CSVELAGGTDTQYF
.,TRBV4-1,TRBJ2-7,once,TGCGCCAGCAGCAGAGAAGGGGGGGCCAGCGAGCAGTACTTC,CASSREGGASEQYF
TRBD1,TRBV7-3,TRBJ1-1,.,TGTGCCAGCAGCCCTTCGAGGACAGGGGGGCACACTGAAGCTTTCTTT,CASSPSRTGGHTEAFF
.,TRBV12-3/TRBV12-4,TRBJ1-2,.,TGTGCCAGCAGTCCTAGTAGAAACTATGGCTACACCTTC,CASSPSRNYGYTF
.,TRBV6-5,TRBJ1-1,few,TGTGCCAGCAGTTACCGGGACACGGGGTTCACTGAAGCTTTCTTT,CASSYRDTGFTEAFF
.,TRBV6-1,TRBJ1-1,.,TGTGCCAGCAGTGAAGCGATCGGTGGTGGCACTGAAGCTTTCTTT,CASSEAIGGGTEAFF
.,TRBV10-3,TRBJ2-1,.,TGTGCCATCAGTGGTAGCGGCAGCTCCTACAATGAGCAGTTCTTC,CAISGSGSSYNEQFF
.,TRBV4-1,TRBJ2-7,.,TGCGCCAGCAGCCAAGTCGCGTACGAGCAGTACTTC,CASSQVAYEQYF
TRBD2,TRBV7-2,TRBJ2-1,.,TGTGCCAGCTCCTTAGCGGGGGCGAAATACAATGAGCAGTTCTTC,CASSLAGAKYNEQFF
.,TRBV29-1,TRBJ1-1,.,TGCAGCGTTGACGGGATCGCCGCTGAAGCTTTCTTT,CSVDGIAAEAFF
.,TRBV5-1,TRBJ2-2,.,TGCGCCAGCAGCTTTGAGGGGGTGAACACCGGGGAGCTGTTTTTT,CASSFEGVNTGELFF
.,TRBV19,TRBJ2-2,.,TGTGCCAGTAATGGCAACGCGAACACCGGGGAGCTGTTTTTT,CASNGNANTGELFF
TRBD1,TRBV27,TRBJ2-5,.,TGTGCCAGCAGTTTACTGCCGGGACAGGGTGTACAAGAGACCCAGTACTTC,CASSLLPGQGVQETQYF
.,TRBV28,TRBJ1-5,.,TGTGCCAGCAGTTTTACTCGGGTCTCGAGGAATCAGCCCCAGCATTTT,CASSFTRVSRNQPQHF
TRBD1,TRBV28,TRBJ1-5,once,TGTGCCAGCAGTGGACAGGGTGAGCGAGTGGTCCAGCCCCAGCATTTT,CASSGQGERVVQPQHF
.,TRBV9,TRBJ1-2,.,TGTGCCAGCAGCGTTGAGGGATGGGATGGCTACACCTTC,CASSVEGWDGYTF
TRBD2,TRBV27,TRBJ2-3,.,TGTGCCAGCAGTCTCTCCGGGACTAGCGGGACAGATACGCAGTATTTT,CASSLSGTSGTDTQYF
.,TRBV2,TRBJ1-5,few,TGTGCCAGCAGTCTCCGGGTCGAGAGCAATCAGCCCCAGCATTTT,CASSLRVESNQPQHF
.,TRBV14,TRBJ2-5,.,TGTGCCAGCAGCCCACAAGCCGGGGGAACTGGGACCCAGTACTTC,CASSPQAGGTGTQYF
TRBD2,TRBV6-2/TRBV6-3,TRBJ2-1,.,TGTGCCAGCAGTTCCCCTAGCGGGGGGTCATACAATGAGCAGTTCTTC,CASSSPSGGSYNEQFF
TRBD1,TRBV15,TRBJ1-2,.,TGTGCCACCAGCAGGGGGACAGGGGGAAGTTATGGCTACACCTTC,CATSRGTGGSYGYTF